The source of this TCR beta chain is a study of T cell responses to AZD1222 COVID-19 vaccine. Findings and limits, study-wide: Clonal diversity may have been underestimated, and the donors were mostly white British, with more females than males. At study baseline, merely six AZD1222 recipients were seropositive. Spike-spanning, vaccine-associated CD4 TCRs were dominant at 160-218 and 743-854. Following two doses of AZD1222, Spike-specific TCR breadth and depth rose.

For this clone: Its antigen is unknown.

The V and J ends lost 8 bases and 9 bases respectively, with 20 bases between them. Germline loops: CDR1 SGHAT, CDR2 FQNNGV. The CDR3 covers 14 residues. Repertoires were generated with immunoSEQ multiplex PCR, while TCRdb's copy carries only in-frame clones and drops some. The sample records fewer than 180,000 clones, about 93% being singletons. The sample was peripheral blood, taken on day 0 of AZD1222 vaccination. The J gene is TRBJ2-1, the V gene TRBV11-2; D may match TRBD1 or TRBD2 (5 bases each). The TCR sequence derives from an adult in good health. The CDR3 region is CASVPSGTHSEQFF. The CDR3 nucleotides are TGTGCCAGCGTTCCCTCGGGGACCCACAGTGAGCAGTTCTTC.